This TCR beta chain was profiled in a study of Tregs in tolerant kidney transplant recipients. General study results and limits: Activated donor B cell expansion appeared to reveal the most relevant donor-specific TCRbeta repertoire. In tolerant patients, donor-specific Tregs outgrew total Tregs, suggesting antigen-driven expansion.

The assay was immunoSEQ multiplex PCR, and TCRdb's table has in-frame clones only and misses some. This sample's table reports 25,000 to 35,000 clones. The CDR3 is 15 amino acids. V lost 7 bases, J lost 3 bases, and 19 bases lay in between. The germline V gene has CDR1 SNHLY and CDR2 FYNNEI. About this clone itself: Its antigen remains unknown. The observed sequence ends 3 residues before the CDR3 terminus, with the missing tail filled in from the germline J gene.

V usage is TRBV2 and J usage is TRBJ2-7; TRBD2 is a possible D gene (5 bases). The starting material was CD8+ T cells from blood, obtained before the transplant. The TCR originated in a human donor who received a combined kidney and bone marrow transplant. CDR3 DNA (partial): TGTGCCAGCAAAGAGATTGAGGCCCGGGGCTACGAG. This translates into CASKEIEARGYE. The whole CDR3 region reads CASKEIEARGYEQYF.